A selection of T cell receptor beta chains follows, all from one sample in a study of a mutant IDH1 vaccine in newly diagnosed glioma. Sequencing used immunoSEQ multiplex PCR; TCRdb keeps in-frame clones, though not all of them. The sample gives around 67,000 clones, 83% of which show up once; 4.6% is in the top ten. The input for sequencing was peripheral blood mononuclear cells (PBMCs), taken from a glioma patient treated with radiotherapy, temozolomide or both. These receptors were obtained from a woman between 18 and 30 years old with glioma. Some clones in this sample may be carry-over from other donors' samples. Both conserved end residues are part of each CDR3. A D gene is named only where the DNA matches it firmly. Clone size is shown for a subset of rows, as once, few, many or a class of expanded clone.

v_gene: TRBV29-1
j_gene: TRBJ2-6
abundance: -
d_gene: TRBD2
CDR3aa: CSATSGRASGANVLTF
CDR3nt: TGCAGCGCTACTAGCGGGAGGGCCTCTGGGGCCAACGTCCTGACTTTC

v_gene: TRBV5-6
j_gene: TRBJ1-2
abundance: -
d_gene: -
CDR3aa: CASTRLEVSGYTF
CDR3nt: TGTGCCAGCACCCGATTGGAAGTAAGCGGCTACACCTTC

v_gene: TRBV6-5
j_gene: TRBJ2-7
abundance: -
d_gene: TRBD1
CDR3aa: CASRSTGALSYEQYF
CDR3nt: TGTGCCAGCAGGTCGACAGGGGCCCTCTCCTACGAGCAGTACTTC

v_gene: TRBV6-5
j_gene: TRBJ2-7
abundance: -
d_gene: -
CDR3aa: CASSSRMGRPMEEQYF
CDR3nt: TGTGCCAGCAGTTCGCGAATGGGACGGCCGATGGAAGAGCAGTACTTC

v_gene: TRBV6-4
j_gene: TRBJ2-2
abundance: -
d_gene: -
CDR3aa: CASSDVWSRGAGELFF
CDR3nt: TGTGCCAGCAGTGACGTCTGGAGTAGAGGGGCCGGGGAGCTGTTTTTT

v_gene: TRBV13
j_gene: TRBJ2-7
abundance: -
d_gene: TRBD1
CDR3aa: CASSLGGARTGGFEQYF
CDR3nt: TGTGCCAGCAGCTTAGGAGGGGCGCGGACAGGGGGATTCGAGCAGTACTTC

v_gene: TRBV6-1
j_gene: TRBJ2-2
abundance: -
d_gene: TRBD2
CDR3aa: CASRGLAGDTGELFF
CDR3nt: TGTGCCAGCAGGGGACTAGCGGGAGACACCGGGGAGCTGTTTTTT

v_gene: TRBV19
j_gene: TRBJ1-1
abundance: -
d_gene: -
CDR3aa: CASTLGRASTEAFF
CDR3nt: TGTGCCAGTACCTTGGGACGAGCGAGCACTGAAGCTTTCTTT

v_gene: TRBV11-3
j_gene: TRBJ1-1
abundance: -
d_gene: -
CDR3aa: CASSPFDTEAFF
CDR3nt: TGTGCCAGCAGCCCCTTCGACACTGAAGCTTTCTTT

v_gene: TRBV7-2
j_gene: TRBJ2-2
abundance: -
d_gene: -
CDR3aa: CASSLSTGELFF
CDR3nt: TGTGCCAGCAGCCTTAGCACCGGGGAGCTGTTTTTT

v_gene: TRBV27
j_gene: TRBJ2-7
abundance: -
d_gene: -
CDR3aa: CASSKGITYEQYF
CDR3nt: TGTGCCAGCAGTAAGGGGATTACCTACGAGCAGTACTTC

v_gene: TRBV19
j_gene: TRBJ2-5
abundance: -
d_gene: TRBD2
CDR3aa: CASSRVGRGEETQYF
CDR3nt: TGTGCCAGTAGTAGGGTCGGGCGGGGGGAAGAGACCCAGTACTTC

v_gene: TRBV6-5
j_gene: TRBJ2-1
abundance: -
d_gene: TRBD2
CDR3aa: CASSLGTSVVNEQFF
CDR3nt: TGTGCCAGCAGTCTCGGGACTAGCGTAGTAAATGAGCAGTTCTTC

v_gene: TRBV6-5
j_gene: TRBJ1-1
abundance: few
d_gene: TRBD1
CDR3aa: CASRDSQGRAEAFF
CDR3nt: TGTGCCAGCAGAGACTCACAGGGGAGGGCTGAAGCTTTCTTT

v_gene: TRBV5-1
j_gene: TRBJ1-2
abundance: -
d_gene: -
CDR3aa: CASSPQQGSYGYTF
CDR3nt: TGCGCCAGCAGCCCCCAGCAGGGGTCTTATGGCTACACCTTC

v_gene: TRBV19
j_gene: TRBJ1-6
abundance: -
d_gene: -
CDR3aa: CASSIDPRVGSPLHF
CDR3nt: TGTGCCAGTAGTATAGATCCCAGGGTAGGGTCACCCCTCCACTTT

v_gene: TRBV2
j_gene: TRBJ1-3
abundance: -
d_gene: -
CDR3aa: CASSEGVYSGNTIYF
CDR3nt: TGTGCCAGCAGTGAAGGGGTTTATTCTGGAAACACCATATATTTT

v_gene: TRBV9
j_gene: TRBJ2-7
abundance: -
d_gene: -
CDR3aa: CASSVATGQGPYEQYF
CDR3nt: TGTGCCAGCAGCGTAGCTACTGGGCAGGGCCCCTACGAGCAGTACTTC

v_gene: TRBV6-1
j_gene: TRBJ1-4
abundance: -
d_gene: -
CDR3aa: CASSEDRGLNEKLFF
CDR3nt: TGTGCCAGCAGTGAAGACCGAGGGCTAAATGAAAAACTGTTTTTT

v_gene: TRBV5-1
j_gene: TRBJ2-1
abundance: once
d_gene: -
CDR3aa: CASTRGQGPYNEQFF
CDR3nt: TGCGCCAGCACCCGCGGGCAGGGTCCATACAATGAGCAGTTCTTC

v_gene: TRBV6-1
j_gene: TRBJ1-5
abundance: -
d_gene: -
CDR3aa: CASSDYRFNQPQHF
CDR3nt: TGTGCCAGCAGTGACTACAGATTCAATCAGCCCCAGCATTTT

v_gene: TRBV9
j_gene: TRBJ1-2
abundance: -
d_gene: -
CDR3aa: CASSVVLGTGTAF
CDR3nt: TGTGCCAGCAGCGTAGTATTAGGGACGGGGACGGCCTTC

v_gene: TRBV5-5
j_gene: TRBJ1-1
abundance: -
d_gene: -
CDR3aa: CASSFEDNTEAFF
CDR3nt: TGTGCCAGCAGCTTCGAGGATAACACTGAAGCTTTCTTT

v_gene: TRBV11-2
j_gene: TRBJ2-7
abundance: -
d_gene: -
CDR3aa: CASSLGVTGLSYEQYF
CDR3nt: TGTGCCAGCAGCTTAGGGGTCACGGGTTTATCCTACGAGCAGTACTTC

v_gene: TRBV30
j_gene: TRBJ2-5
abundance: -
d_gene: TRBD1
CDR3aa: CAWSSLDRGRETQYF
CDR3nt: TGTGCCTGGAGTTCCCTTGACAGGGGGCGGGAGACCCAGTACTTC